Presented here are 6 T cell receptor beta chains from one specimen sequenced in a study of cytomegalovirus exposure and HLA in healthy donors. Only in-frame clones appear in the TCRdb table, and some are missing; sequencing was by immunoSEQ multiplex PCR. Of 110,000 to 150,000 clones listed, 84% were seen once; the top ten hold over 1.1%. Sequencing was carried out using PBMCs. Every receptor here comes from a woman in her 30s in good health and CMV-seronegative.

The V call is TRBV5-1, the J call TRBJ2-6; TRBD1 might be the D (6 bases). Germline assignment: CDR1 SGHRS and CDR2 YFSETQ. This CDR3 region has 15 residues. V was clipped by 4 bases and J by 3 bases, with 11 bases between them. CDR3: CASSTQGDGANVLTF. The CDR3 DNA reads as TGCGCCAGCAGCACACAGGGCGATGGGGCCAACGTCCTGACTTTC. The full variable domain, completed using reference TRBV5-1 and TRBJ2-6, is KAGVTQTPRYLIKTRGQQVTLSCSPISGHRSVSWYQQTPGQGLQFLFEYFSETQRNKGNFPGRFSGRQFSNSRSEMNVSTLELGDSALYLCASSTQGDGANVLTFGAGSRLTVL.

The chain links TRBV19 to TRBJ1-1; perhaps TRBD1 as D (5 bases). CDR1 is LNHDA, CDR2 SQIVND, per germline (reference sequence). V was trimmed by 9 bases and J by 4 bases, leaving 21 bases between them. This CDR3 spans 15 amino acids. The CDR3 is CASNERRGGSTEAFF. Here the CDR3 DNA reads TGTGCCAGCAACGAGAGGAGGGGAGGAAGCACTGAAGCTTTCTTT.

The rearrangement links TRBV2 to TRBJ2-2, with a weak D call TRBD1 (6 bases). The CDR3 spans 14 residues. V lost 5 bases and J lost 3, with 10 bases in between. Germline CDR1 SNHLY, CDR2 FYNNEI. CDR3 sequence: CASSSGTYTGELFF. The DNA of the CDR3 is TGTGCCAGCAGTTCCGGGACATACACCGGGGAGCTGTTTTTT.

The chain has TRBV4-3 and TRBJ1-2; D might be TRBD1 (5 bases). The V end lost 4 bases, the J end lost 0 bases, and 18 bases lay between the germline ends. There are 17 residues in the CDR3. CDR1 and CDR2 from the germline V gene are LGHNA and YSLEER. This CDR3 reads CASSPKITAGPNYGYTF. CDR3 nucleotide sequence: TGCGCCAGCAGCCCCAAGATTACCGCAGGGCCTAACTATGGCTACACCTTC.

The genes are TRBV4-2 and TRBJ1-5, with D perhaps TRBD1 (5 bases). Germline CDR1 reads LGHNA; CDR2 reads YNFKEQ. The V gene lost 0 bases and the J gene lost 4 bases, with 10 bases spanning the gap. This CDR3 spans 15 amino acids. In nucleotides, the CDR3 is TGTGCCAGCAGCCAAGAATCAGGGTATAATCAGCCCCAGCATTTT. Its translation: CASSQESGYNQPQHF.

CDR3 sequence reads: CASSPGQGQDTQYF. The CDR3 DNA sequence: TGTGCCAGCTCACCGGGACAGGGGCAAGATACGCAGTATTTT. The V call is TRBV18, the J call TRBJ2-3; 10 bases fit TRBD1. This CDR3 comprises 14 residues. V trimming: 3 bases; J trimming: 5 bases; junction bases outside the gene matches: 2. The germline gives CDR1 KGHSH, CDR2 LQKENI.